This TCR beta chain stems from a study of blood T cell repertoires in COVID-19. For the study at large: Samples came from the United States, Italy and Spain, spanning acute and convalescent COVID-19. PBMCs, B-cell-depleted T cells, or T cells were the source of the cDNA or gDNA that made up the material.

In the authors' workflow: Nucleated cell counts were estimated from reference gene primer amplification. Measured with immunoSEQ multiplex PCR; TCRdb has only the in-frame clones, and not every one. V and J calls and clone size are as listed in that table; D and trimming were resolved from the DNA. The profile shows fewer than 400,000 clones, roughly 86% of them singletons. After removal of 2 bases from V and 6 bases from J, the junction contained 10 bases not matched to a gene. CDR1 SNHLY and CDR2 FYNNEI come from the germline V gene. The CDR3 has 15 residues. This clone has a single count. This chain joins TRBV2 and TRBJ2-7; TRBD1 matches 7 bases. Specimen: peripheral blood. This TCR derives from a human donor in a cohort sampled during active COVID-19. The chain's CDR3 is CASSEYRGSFGEQYF. The CDR3 nucleotides are TGTGCCAGCAGTGAATACAGGGGAAGCTTCGGCGAGCAGTACTTC.